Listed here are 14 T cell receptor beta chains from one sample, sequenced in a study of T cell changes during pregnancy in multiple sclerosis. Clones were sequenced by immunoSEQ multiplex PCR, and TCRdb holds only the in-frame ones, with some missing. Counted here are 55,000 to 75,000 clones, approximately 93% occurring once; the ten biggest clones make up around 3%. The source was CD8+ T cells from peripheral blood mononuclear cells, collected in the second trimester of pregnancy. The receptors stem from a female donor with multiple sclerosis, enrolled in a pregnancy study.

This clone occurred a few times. The CDR3 reads CASRESGGWNEQFF. CDR3 DNA sequence: TGTGCCAGCAGGGAGTCAGGGGGTTGGAATGAGCAGTTCTTC. V gene TRBV25-1 combines with J gene TRBJ2-1; TRBD1 matches 7 bases. CDR3 size: 14 residues. Trimming at V came to 6 bases and at J to 7 bases, leaving 9 bases not matched to a gene. The germline gives CDR1 MGHDK, CDR2 SYGVNS. Using reference TRBV25-1 and TRBJ2-1 for the parts outside the CDR3, the full variable domain is EADIYQTPRYLVIGTGKKITLECSQTMGHDKMYWYQQDPGMELHLIHYSYGVNSTEKGDLSSESTVSRIRTEHFPLTLESARPSHTSQYLCASRESGGWNEQFFGPGTRLTVL.

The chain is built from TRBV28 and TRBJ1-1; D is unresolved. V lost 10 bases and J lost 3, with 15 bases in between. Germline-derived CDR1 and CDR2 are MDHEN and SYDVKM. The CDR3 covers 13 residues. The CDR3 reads CATTQFADTEAFF. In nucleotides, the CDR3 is TGTGCCACGACTCAATTTGCGGACACTGAAGCTTTCTTT.

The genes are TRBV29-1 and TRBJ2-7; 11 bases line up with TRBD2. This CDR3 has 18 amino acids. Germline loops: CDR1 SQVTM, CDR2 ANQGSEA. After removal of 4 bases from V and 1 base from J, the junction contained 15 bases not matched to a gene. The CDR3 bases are TGCAGCGTTGGGGGGCGTGGGAAAACTAGCGGGGGTTCCTACGAGCAGTACTTC. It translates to CSVGGRGKTSGGSYEQYF.

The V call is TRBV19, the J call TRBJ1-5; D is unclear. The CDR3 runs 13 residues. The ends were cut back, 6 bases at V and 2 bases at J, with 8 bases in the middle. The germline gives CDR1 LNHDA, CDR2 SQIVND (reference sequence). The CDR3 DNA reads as TGTGCCAGTAGATTGGGCGGCAATCAGCCCCAGCATTTT. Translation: CASRLGGNQPQHF.

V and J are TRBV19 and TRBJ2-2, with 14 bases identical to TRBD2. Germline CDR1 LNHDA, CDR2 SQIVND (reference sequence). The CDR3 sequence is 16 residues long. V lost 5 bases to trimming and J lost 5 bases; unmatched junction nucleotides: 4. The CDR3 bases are TGTGCCAGTAGTTTCCGACTAGCGGGAGGGACCGGGGAGCTGTTTTTT. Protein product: CASSFRLAGGTGELFF.

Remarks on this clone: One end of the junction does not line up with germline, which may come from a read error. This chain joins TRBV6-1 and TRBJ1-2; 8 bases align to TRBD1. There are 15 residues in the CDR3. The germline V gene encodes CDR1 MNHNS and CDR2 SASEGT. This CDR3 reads CASSEAGQGVPVLAF. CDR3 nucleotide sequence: TGTGCCAGCAGTGAAGCCGGACAGGGTGTGCCAGTTCTCGCCTTC.

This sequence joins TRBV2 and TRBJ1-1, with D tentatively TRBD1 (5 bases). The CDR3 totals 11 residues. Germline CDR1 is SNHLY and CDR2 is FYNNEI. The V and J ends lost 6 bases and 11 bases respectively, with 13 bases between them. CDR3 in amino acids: CASRSVGGAFF. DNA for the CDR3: TGTGCCAGCAGGTCGGTGGGGGGGGCTTTCTTT.

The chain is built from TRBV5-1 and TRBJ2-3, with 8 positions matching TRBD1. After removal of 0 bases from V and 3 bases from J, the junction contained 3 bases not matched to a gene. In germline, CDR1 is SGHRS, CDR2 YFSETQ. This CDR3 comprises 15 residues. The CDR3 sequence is CASSLDRGRTDTQYF. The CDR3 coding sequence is TGCGCCAGCAGCTTGGACAGGGGGAGAACAGATACGCAGTATTTT.

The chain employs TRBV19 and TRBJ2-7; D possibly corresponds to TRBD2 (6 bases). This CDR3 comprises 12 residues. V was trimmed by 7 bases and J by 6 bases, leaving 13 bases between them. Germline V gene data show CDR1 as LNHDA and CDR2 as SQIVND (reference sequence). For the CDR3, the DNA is TGTGCCAGTACCGATTCGGGGGTCGAGCAGTACTTC. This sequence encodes CASTDSGVEQYF.

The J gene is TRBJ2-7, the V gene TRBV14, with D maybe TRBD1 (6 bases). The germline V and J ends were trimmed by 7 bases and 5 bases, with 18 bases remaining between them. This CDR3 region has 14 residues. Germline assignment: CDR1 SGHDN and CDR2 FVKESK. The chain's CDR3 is CASTRTDLTHEQYF. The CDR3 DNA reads TGTGCCAGCACCAGGACAGATTTAACCCACGAGCAGTACTTC.

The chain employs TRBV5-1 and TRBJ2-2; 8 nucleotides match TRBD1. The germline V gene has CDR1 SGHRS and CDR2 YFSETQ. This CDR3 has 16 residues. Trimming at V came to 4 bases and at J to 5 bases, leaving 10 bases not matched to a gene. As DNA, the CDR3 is TGCGCCAGCAGCACGATGACAGGGGTGCGAACCGGGGAGCTGTTTTTT. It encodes CASSTMTGVRTGELFF. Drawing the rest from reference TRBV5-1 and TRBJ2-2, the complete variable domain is KAGVTQTPRYLIKTRGQQVTLSCSPISGHRSVSWYQQTPGQGLQFLFEYFSETQRNKGNFPGRFSGRQFSNSRSEMNVSTLELGDSALYLCASSTMTGVRTGELFFGEGSRLTVL.

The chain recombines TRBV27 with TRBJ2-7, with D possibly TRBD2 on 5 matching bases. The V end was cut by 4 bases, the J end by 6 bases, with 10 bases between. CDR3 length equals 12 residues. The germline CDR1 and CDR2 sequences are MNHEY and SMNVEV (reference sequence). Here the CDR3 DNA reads TGTGCCAGCAGTTCAAGGGCGGGCGAGCAGTACTTC. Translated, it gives CASSSRAGEQYF.

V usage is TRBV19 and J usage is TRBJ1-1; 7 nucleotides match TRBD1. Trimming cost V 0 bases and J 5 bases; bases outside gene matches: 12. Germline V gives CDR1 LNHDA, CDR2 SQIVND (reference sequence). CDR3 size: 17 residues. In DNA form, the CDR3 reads TGTGCCAGTAGTATAGATAGGCGGACAGGACCGAGGACTGAAGCTTTCTTT. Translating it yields CASSIDRRTGPRTEAFF.

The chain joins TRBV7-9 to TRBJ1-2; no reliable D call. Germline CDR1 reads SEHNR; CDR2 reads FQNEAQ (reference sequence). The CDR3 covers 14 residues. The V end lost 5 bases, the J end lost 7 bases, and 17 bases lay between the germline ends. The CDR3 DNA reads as TGTGCCAGCAGCGGAAAAGGCCCTTCGGGTGGCTACACCTTC. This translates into CASSGKGPSGGYTF. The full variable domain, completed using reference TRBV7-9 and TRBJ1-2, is DTGVSQNPRHKITKRGQNVTFRCDPISEHNRLYWYRQTLGQGPEFLTYFQNEAQLEKSRLLSDRFSAERPKGSFSTLEIQRTEQGDSAMYLCASSGKGPSGGYTFGSGTRLTVV.